This T cell receptor (beta chain) was obtained from a study of shared clonotypes between healthy human individuals. This CDR3 has 17 residues. CDR1 and CDR2 (germline): SNHLY, FYNNEI. Deletions cut 6 bases from V and 5 bases from J, with 26 bases between. The protocol was immunoSEQ multiplex PCR, while the TCRdb copy is restricted to in-frame clones and leaves out a portion. The sample has over 750,000 clones, just over 95% seen once. A word on this clone: The antigen is not known.

Terminally differentiated effector memory CD45RA+ cells were excluded by CCR7 positive selection of CD45RO-negative cells. Overall study findings and caveats: In having few donors, the study represented limited genetic and exposure-history diversity. Roughly 5% of naive CD4 clonotypes were shared across four donors. Richness estimates generally favored naive over memory subsets. Only blood was sampled; tissue repertoires likely differ.

The receptor was derived from a man under 40 in good health. Sequencing was done on a sample of naive CD8+ T cells sorted from blood. The chain links TRBV2 to TRBJ2-7; the D gene is possibly TRBD1 (6 bases). As DNA, the CDR3 is TGTGCCAGCAGCGCCGGGACAACCAGAGTCCCGTATCACGAGCAGTACTTC. Translating it yields CASSAGTTRVPYHEQYF.